A selection of T cell receptor beta chains follows, all from one sample in a study of cytomegalovirus exposure and HLA in healthy donors. Repertoires were generated with immunoSEQ multiplex PCR, while TCRdb's copy carries only in-frame clones and drops some. The data show 85,000 to 100,000 clones, more than 75% seen once. Sequencing was carried out using PBMCs. Every receptor here comes from a human donor in good health. The CDR3 runs from the conserved cysteine through the conserved F or W. D genes are given only for firm matches. Clone size appears in some rows only: once, few, many, or a class for an expanded clone.

CDR3 DNA	CDR3 protein	J gene	V gene	D gene	clone size
TGTGCCAGCAGTCGCGCACCAGGGTACGAGCAGTACTTC	CASSRAPGYEQYF	TRBJ2-7	TRBV6-5	NA	NA
TGCGCCAGCAGCCAAGATTTGGGGGACAGGGGGGGTGGAGCTTTCTTT	CASSQDLGDRGGGAFF	TRBJ1-1	TRBV4-3	TRBD1	once
TGTGCCAGCAGCCCAGGACCACCGGGACTAATCCCCACCGCGAACACCGGGGAGCTGTTTTTT	CASSPGPPGLIPTANTGELFF	TRBJ2-2	TRBV7-7	TRBD2	NA
TGTGCCACCAGCAGTTCTGGTCTAGTGGTCAATGAGCAGTTCTTC	CATSSSGLVVNEQFF	TRBJ2-1	TRBV15	NA	NA
TGCGCCAGCAGCTTGGGACAGCCGAACACCGGGGAGCTGTTTTTT	CASSLGQPNTGELFF	TRBJ2-2	TRBV5-1	NA	NA
TGTGCCATCAGTGAAGGTGTGGGGGGAGGCTACACCTTC	CAISEGVGGGYTF	TRBJ1-2	TRBV10-3	NA	NA
TGTGCCAGCAGCTCCACGACTAGCGGGGGCGATGAGCAGTTCTTC	CASSSTTSGGDEQFF	TRBJ2-1	TRBV9	TRBD2	NA
TGTGCCAGCTCTTCGGGATTCCTGACCGGCACAGATACGCAGTATTTT	CASSSGFLTGTDTQYF	TRBJ2-3	TRBV18	NA	NA
TGCGCCAGCAGTGAACTCGGGGGGGACTACAATGAGCAGTTCTTC	CASSELGGDYNEQFF	TRBJ2-1	TRBV10-2	TRBD2	NA
TGTGCCAGCAGCTTAGGGCAGGTCAATCAGCCCCAGCATTTT	CASSLGQVNQPQHF	TRBJ1-5	TRBV7-9	NA	NA
TGTGCCAGCAGCTTCCGCGGAGGGGGGGCCTGGGAGGAGACCCAGTACTTC	CASSFRGGGAWEETQYF	TRBJ2-5	TRBV5-4	NA	NA
TGTGCCAGCAGTTACGTGGGGGGTGGCTACAATGAGCAGTTCTTC	CASSYVGGGYNEQFF	TRBJ2-1	TRBV6-6	NA	once
TGTGCCAGCTCACCAAGGGACAGGTTCTATGGCTACACCTTC	CASSPRDRFYGYTF	TRBJ1-2	TRBV18	TRBD1	NA
TGTGCCAGCAGCTTAGCGCAGGGTTCGGTCACTGAAGCTTTCTTT	CASSLAQGSVTEAFF	TRBJ1-1	TRBV7-2	NA	NA
TGTGCCAGCAGCAGCACGACTAGTCTAGGACTCGAGCAGTACTTC	CASSSTTSLGLEQYF	TRBJ2-7	TRBV11-2	NA	NA
TGTGCCAGCAGCCCTAAAGAGACCCAGTACTTC	CASSPKETQYF	TRBJ2-5	TRBV11-2	NA	NA
TGTGCCTGGCGGGGGACGGTGAACACTGAAGCTTTCTTT	CAWRGTVNTEAFF	TRBJ1-1	TRBV30	NA	once
TGTGCCAGCAGCTTAGTTTTCGGGAGGGTTGACGAGCAGTACTTC	CASSLVFGRVDEQYF	TRBJ2-7	TRBV7-9	TRBD2	NA
TGTGCCAGCAGCTTAGGGCGGCGAGTCGGGGCTAATGAAAAACTGTTTTTT	CASSLGRRVGANEKLFF	TRBJ1-4	TRBV7-2	NA	NA
TGTGCCAGCAGCTCGATGGGTTCACAGGGCCGGCGGGCCAATCAGCCCCAGCATTTT	CASSSMGSQGRRANQPQHF	TRBJ1-5	TRBV7-9	NA	NA
TGTGCCAGCAGCTTAGCGGGAGGGCCGGTAAACATTCAGTACTTC	CASSLAGGPVNIQYF	TRBJ2-4	TRBV7-2	TRBD2	NA
TGTGCCAGTAGATCGGACTCGAGCTCCTACAATGAGCAGTTCTTC	CASRSDSSSYNEQFF	TRBJ2-1	TRBV19	NA	NA
TGTGCCACCAGAGCCACAGATAACTATGGCTACACCTTC	CATRATDNYGYTF	TRBJ1-2	TRBV15	NA	NA
TGCGCCAGCAGCCAGGTATCTAGCGGGAGTTTGGACGAGCAGTACTTC	CASSQVSSGSLDEQYF	TRBJ2-7	TRBV4-3	TRBD2	few
TGTGCCAGCAGCTTAACTAGGCGGTTCGAGACCCAGTACTTC	CASSLTRRFETQYF	TRBJ2-5	TRBV7-8	NA	NA
TGCGCCAGCAGCCAACCCTTCCGGGGGGTTTATGAGCAGTTCTTC	CASSQPFRGVYEQFF	TRBJ2-1	TRBV4-3	TRBD2	NA
TGTGCCAGCAGCTCTTCACAGGGGTGGCAAGAGACCCAGTACTTC	CASSSSQGWQETQYF	TRBJ2-5	TRBV7-2	TRBD1	NA
TGTGCCAGCAGCGGTATACAGAATTCACCCCTCCACTTT	CASSGIQNSPLHF	TRBJ1-6	TRBV2	NA	few
TGTGCCAGCTCCGCTAGGGACATCGGCACAGATACGCAGTATTTT	CASSARDIGTDTQYF	TRBJ2-3	TRBV5-6	NA	NA
TGCGCCAGCAGCGCCCGGAATGAGCAGTTCTTC	CASSARNEQFF	TRBJ2-1	TRBV5-1	NA	NA
TGCGCCAGCAGCTTGGTCTTTGGCGGGGGGCTTTACAATGAGCAGTTCTTC	CASSLVFGGGLYNEQFF	TRBJ2-1	TRBV5-1	TRBD2	NA
TGTGCCAGCTCACCTTCACAGACACCCTTACTTTATGGCTACACCTTC	CASSPSQTPLLYGYTF	TRBJ1-2	TRBV18	NA	NA
TGTGCCAGCAGCCCAGTCCCTAGCGGGAGGCATGAGCAGTTCTTC	CASSPVPSGRHEQFF	TRBJ2-1	TRBV7-2	TRBD2	NA
TGCGCCAGCAGTTCCGGGGAAGCGAGCTCGCCCCAGCATTTT	CASSSGEASSPQHF	TRBJ1-5	TRBV5-1	NA	NA
TGCGCCAGCAGCCCCGCTAGCGGGGGCAACCCAAGGGGGGAGACCCAGTACTTC	CASSPASGGNPRGETQYF	TRBJ2-5	TRBV5-1	TRBD2	NA
TGTGCCAGCAGGACTAGCGGGGGCCCAGTCTTATGGTATTTT	CASRTSGGPVLWYF	TRBJ2-3	TRBV2	TRBD2	once
TGTGCCAGCAGCGTACAGGGCGGGAGAGGCTACACCTTC	CASSVQGGRGYTF	TRBJ1-2	TRBV9	NA	NA
TGTGCCAGCAGGCCCGACAGGGGGGAGAATGGCTACACCTTC	CASRPDRGENGYTF	TRBJ1-2	TRBV2	TRBD1	NA
TGTGCCAGCAGTGAGCTGGCCGGGTTCTCTCCCTACGAGCAGTACTTC	CASSELAGFSPYEQYF	TRBJ2-7	TRBV6-1	NA	NA
TGTGCTAGTGGTTTGGGATTACAGGGAACAGCTGAAGCTTTCTTT	CASGLGLQGTAEAFF	TRBJ1-1	TRBV12-5	NA	NA
TGCGCCACCGGTTTTCGGTGCCCGCAAGGGGTCTTC	CATGFRCPQGVF	TRBJ2-1	TRBV4-3	NA	NA
TGTGCCAGCAGTCGACGACTAGCGGGAGATCGAGCCGGGGAGCTGTTTTTT	CASSRRLAGDRAGELFF	TRBJ2-2	TRBV2	TRBD2	many
TGTGCCAGCAGCCTACAGAGCTCCTATAATTCACCCCTCCACTTT	CASSLQSSYNSPLHF	TRBJ1-6	TRBV14	NA	NA
TGTGCCAGCAGCGTAAAGGCCACAGGGGAGGAAAAACTGTTTTTT	CASSVKATGEEKLFF	TRBJ1-4	TRBV9	TRBD1	NA
TGTGCCAGCAGCCGGGACAGGGTGGACACCGGGGAGCTGTTTTTT	CASSRDRVDTGELFF	TRBJ2-2	TRBV7-2	TRBD1	NA
TGTGCCAGCAGCCACTACACCGGGGAGCTGTTTTTT	CASSHYTGELFF	TRBJ2-2	TRBV14	NA	NA
TGCGCCAGCAGGCGGGACCCCAAAGAGACCCAGTACTTC	CASRRDPKETQYF	TRBJ2-5	TRBV5-1	NA	few
TGTGCCAGCAGCTCCCTTACAGGGGCGGGGGAGACCCAGTACTTC	CASSSLTGAGETQYF	TRBJ2-5	TRBV11-3	NA	NA
TGTGCCAGCAGTGAAGCGCGGCAATCAACGCAGTATTTT	CASSEARQSTQYF	TRBJ2-3	TRBV2	NA	NA
TGTGCCAGCAGTCGCAGGGGTGTAACGACAGATACGCAGTATTTT	CASSRRGVTTDTQYF	TRBJ2-3	TRBV6-5	NA	NA
TGTGCCAGCTCACCAGGACTAGCGGGAGCCAATGAGCAGTTCTTC	CASSPGLAGANEQFF	TRBJ2-1	TRBV18	TRBD2	NA